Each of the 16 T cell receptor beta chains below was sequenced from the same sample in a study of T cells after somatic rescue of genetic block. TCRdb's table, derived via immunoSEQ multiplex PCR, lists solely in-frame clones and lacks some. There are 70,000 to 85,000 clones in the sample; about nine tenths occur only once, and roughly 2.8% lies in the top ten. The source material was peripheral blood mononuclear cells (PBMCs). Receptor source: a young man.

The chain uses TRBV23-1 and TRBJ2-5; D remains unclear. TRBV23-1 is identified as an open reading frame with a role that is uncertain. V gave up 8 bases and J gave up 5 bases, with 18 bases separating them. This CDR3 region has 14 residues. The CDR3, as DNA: TGCGCCAGCCCCCCGGACGTGGGTGAGGAGACCCAGTACTTC. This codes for CASPPDVGEETQYF.

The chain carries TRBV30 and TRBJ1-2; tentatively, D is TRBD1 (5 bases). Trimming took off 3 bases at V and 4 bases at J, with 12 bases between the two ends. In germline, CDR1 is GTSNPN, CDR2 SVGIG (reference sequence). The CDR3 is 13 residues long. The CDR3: CAWRWGYLYGYTF. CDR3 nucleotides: TGTGCCTGGAGATGGGGCTACCTCTATGGCTACACCTTC.

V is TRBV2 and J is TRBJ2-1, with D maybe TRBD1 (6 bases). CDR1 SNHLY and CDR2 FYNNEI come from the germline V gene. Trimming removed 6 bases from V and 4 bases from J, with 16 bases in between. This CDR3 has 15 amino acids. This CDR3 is CASRVGGSRYNEQFF. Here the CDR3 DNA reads TGTGCCAGCAGGGTTGGGGGCTCGCGGTACAATGAGCAGTTCTTC.

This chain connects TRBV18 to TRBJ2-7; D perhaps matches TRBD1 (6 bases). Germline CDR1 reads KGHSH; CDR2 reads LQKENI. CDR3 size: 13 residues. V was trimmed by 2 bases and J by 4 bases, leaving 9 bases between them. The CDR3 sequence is CASSPRTEYEQYF. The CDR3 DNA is TGTGCCAGCTCACCAAGGACAGAGTACGAGCAGTACTTC.

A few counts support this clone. The CDR3 DNA reads as TGTGCCAGCAGTTATTATCAGTCGAAAGGGTACGGGGAGCTGTTTTTT. It is translated as CASSYYQSKGYGELFF. The chain carries TRBV6-6 and TRBJ2-2; D gene uncertain. Per the germline V gene, CDR1 is MNHNY and CDR2 is SVGAGI (reference sequence). The germline V and J ends were trimmed by 3 bases and 7 bases, with 18 bases remaining between them. The CDR3 totals 16 residues.

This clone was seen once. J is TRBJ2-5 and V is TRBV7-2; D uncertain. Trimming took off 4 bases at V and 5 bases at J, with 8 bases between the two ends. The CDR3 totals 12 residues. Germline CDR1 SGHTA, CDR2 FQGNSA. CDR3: CASSSSVETQYF. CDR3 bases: TGTGCCAGCAGCTCATCCGTGGAGACCCAGTACTTC.

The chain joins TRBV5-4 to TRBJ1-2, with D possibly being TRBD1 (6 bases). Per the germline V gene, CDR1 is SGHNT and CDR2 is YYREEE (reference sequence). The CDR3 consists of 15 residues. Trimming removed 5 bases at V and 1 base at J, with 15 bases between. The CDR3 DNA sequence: TGTGCCAGCAGTGGCCGGGACAAACTTAACTATGGCTACACCTTC. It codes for CASSGRDKLNYGYTF.

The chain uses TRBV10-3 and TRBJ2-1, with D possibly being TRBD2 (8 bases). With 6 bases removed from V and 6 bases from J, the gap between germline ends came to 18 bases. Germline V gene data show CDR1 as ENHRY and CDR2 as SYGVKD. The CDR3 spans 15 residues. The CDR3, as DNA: TGTGCCATCAGCGGCGACGGGAGGGGGCCCAATGAGCAGTTCTTC. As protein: CAISGDGRGPNEQFF.

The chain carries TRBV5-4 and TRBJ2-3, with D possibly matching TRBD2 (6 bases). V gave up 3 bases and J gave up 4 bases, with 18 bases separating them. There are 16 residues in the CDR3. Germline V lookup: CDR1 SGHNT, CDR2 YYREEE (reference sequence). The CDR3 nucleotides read TGTGCCAGCAGCTGGGCCGGGACTCAGAGGGCAGATACGCAGTATTTT. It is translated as CASSWAGTQRADTQYF.

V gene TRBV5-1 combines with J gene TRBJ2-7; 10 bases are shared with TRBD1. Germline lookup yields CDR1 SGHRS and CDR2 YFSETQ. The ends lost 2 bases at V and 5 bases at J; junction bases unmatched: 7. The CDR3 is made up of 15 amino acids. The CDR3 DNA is TGCGCCAGCAGCTTAGCCGGGACAGGGGACCACGAGCAGTACTTC. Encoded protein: CASSLAGTGDHEQYF.

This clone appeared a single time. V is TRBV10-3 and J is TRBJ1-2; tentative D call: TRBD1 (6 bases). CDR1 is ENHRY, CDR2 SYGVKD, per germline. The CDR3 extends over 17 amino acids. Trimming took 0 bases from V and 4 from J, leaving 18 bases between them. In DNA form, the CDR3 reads TGTGCCATCAGTGAGTCGAGAGGGGGGGGATCCGTCTATGGCTACACCTTC. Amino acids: CAISESRGGGSVYGYTF.

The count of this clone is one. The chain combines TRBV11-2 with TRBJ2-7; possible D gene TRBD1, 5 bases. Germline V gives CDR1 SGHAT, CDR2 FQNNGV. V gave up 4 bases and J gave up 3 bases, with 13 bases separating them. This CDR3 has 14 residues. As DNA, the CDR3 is TGTGCCAGCAGCTCAATTACAGGATTCTACGAGCAGTACTTC. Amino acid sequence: CASSSITGFYEQYF.

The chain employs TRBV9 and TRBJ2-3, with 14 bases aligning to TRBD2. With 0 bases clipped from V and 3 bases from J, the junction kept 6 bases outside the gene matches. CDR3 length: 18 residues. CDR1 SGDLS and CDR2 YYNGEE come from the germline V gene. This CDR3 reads CASSVVPGTSGSTDTQYF. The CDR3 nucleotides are TGTGCCAGCAGCGTAGTCCCCGGGACTAGCGGGAGTACAGATACGCAGTATTTT.

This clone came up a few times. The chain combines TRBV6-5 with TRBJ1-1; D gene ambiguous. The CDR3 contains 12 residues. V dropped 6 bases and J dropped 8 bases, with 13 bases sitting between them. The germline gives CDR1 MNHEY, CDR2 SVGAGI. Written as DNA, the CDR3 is TGTGCCAGCAGCCCGTCGGCGGGAGAAGCTTTCTTT. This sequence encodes CASSPSAGEAFF.

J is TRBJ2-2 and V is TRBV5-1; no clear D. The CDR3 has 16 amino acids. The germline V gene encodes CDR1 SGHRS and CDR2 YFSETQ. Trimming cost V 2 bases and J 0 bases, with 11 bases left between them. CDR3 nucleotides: TGCGCCAGCAGCTTAGGCAGTATCGCGAACACCGGGGAGCTGTTTTTT. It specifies CASSLGSIANTGELFF. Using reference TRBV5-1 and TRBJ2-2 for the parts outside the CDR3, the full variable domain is KAGVTQTPRYLIKTRGQQVTLSCSPISGHRSVSWYQQTPGQGLQFLFEYFSETQRNKGNFPGRFSGRQFSNSRSEMNVSTLELGDSALYLCASSLGSIANTGELFFGEGSRLTVL.

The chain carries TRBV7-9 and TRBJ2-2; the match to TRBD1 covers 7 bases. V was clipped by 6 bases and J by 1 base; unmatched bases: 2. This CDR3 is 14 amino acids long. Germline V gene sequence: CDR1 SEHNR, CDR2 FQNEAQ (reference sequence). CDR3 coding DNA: TGTGCCAGCAGAAGGGACAGGAACACCGGGGAGCTGTTTTTT. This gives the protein CASRRDRNTGELFF. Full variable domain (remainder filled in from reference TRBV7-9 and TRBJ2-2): DTGVSQNPRHKITKRGQNVTFRCDPISEHNRLYWYRQTLGQGPEFLTYFQNEAQLEKSRLLSDRFSAERPKGSFSTLEIQRTEQGDSAMYLCASRRDRNTGELFFGEGSRLTVL.